These T cell receptor beta chains were read from a single sample in a study of shared clonotypes between healthy human individuals. The protocol was immunoSEQ multiplex PCR, while the TCRdb copy is restricted to in-frame clones and leaves out a portion. Found here are about 2.1 million clones, about 92% of them singletons; the top ten hold roughly 1.7%. Input material: naive CD8+ T cells from PBMCs. The receptors come from a man between 18 and 29 years old in good health. Some clones in this sample may be carry-over from other donors' samples. Each CDR3 is given with its conserved first and last residue. The D gene is left open where the match is weak. Clone size, where shown, is once, few, many, or a class for clones that have expanded.

len	abundance	d_gene	v_gene	j_gene	CDR3aa	CDR3nt
15	.	.	TRBV15	TRBJ1-4	CATSRDRTSGEKLFF	TGTGCCACCAGCAGAGATCGGACCAGTGGTGAAAAACTGTTTTTT
16	.	.	TRBV28	TRBJ2-7	CASRQGAYIPPYEQYF	TGTGCCAGCAGACAGGGTGCCTACATACCTCCCTACGAGCAGTACTTC
13	.	.	TRBV27	TRBJ2-1	CASSYYPYNEQFF	TGTGCCAGCAGTTACTACCCGTACAATGAGCAGTTCTTC
14	.	.	TRBV6-6	TRBJ2-7	CASSPNPLVYEQYF	TGTGCCAGCAGTCCCAACCCGTTGGTCTACGAGCAGTACTTC
15	once	TRBD2	TRBV28	TRBJ2-2	CASSPLAGAIGELFF	TGTGCCAGCAGTCCTCTAGCGGGAGCAATCGGGGAGCTGTTTTTT
15	.	TRBD1	TRBV27	TRBJ2-2	CASSPGQVLWGELFF	TGTGCCAGCAGTCCTGGACAGGTTCTTTGGGGGGAGCTGTTTTTT
16	.	TRBD2	TRBV28	TRBJ2-3	CASTLGWASGNDTQYF	TGTGCCAGCACCCTAGGGTGGGCTAGCGGGAATGATACGCAGTATTTT
14	.	TRBD2	TRBV5-4	TRBJ2-7	CASSLGLALNEQYF	TGTGCCAGCAGCTTGGGACTAGCTTTAAACGAGCAGTACTTC
15	.	TRBD1	TRBV7-9	TRBJ2-7	CASSSSPRGTYEQYF	TGTGCCAGCAGCTCAAGTCCCAGGGGGACCTACGAGCAGTACTTC
15	once	.	TRBV5-4	TRBJ2-1	CASSFRRSSYNEQFF	TGTGCCAGCAGCTTCCGTAGGAGTTCCTACAATGAGCAGTTCTTC
14	.	.	TRBV7-3	TRBJ2-1	CASSPNLQGDEQFF	TGTGCCAGCAGCCCGAACCTCCAGGGTGATGAGCAGTTCTTC
14	.	TRBD1	TRBV28	TRBJ2-5	CASSLVGGRETQYF	TGTGCCAGCAGTTTGGTAGGGGGCAGGGAGACCCAGTACTTC
14	.	.	TRBV2	TRBJ2-7	CASLIVRVNYEQYF	TGTGCCAGCTTAATTGTGAGGGTTAACTACGAGCAGTACTTC
12	.	.	TRBV19	TRBJ1-1	CASREVNTEAFF	TGTGCCAGTAGGGAAGTGAACACTGAAGCTTTCTTT
21	.	TRBD1	TRBV7-3	TRBJ2-2	CASSLTGIRGRDIGNTGELFF	TGTGCCAGCAGCTTAACGGGGATCAGGGGGCGGGATATCGGTAACACCGGGGAGCTGTTTTTT
13	.	.	TRBV29-1	TRBJ2-2	CSGDVLNTGELFF	TGCAGCGGTGACGTTTTGAACACCGGGGAGCTGTTTTTT
13	.	.	TRBV7-6	TRBJ1-1	CASSAGQNTEAFF	TGTGCCAGCAGCGCGGGACAGAACACTGAAGCTTTCTTT
13	once	.	TRBV19	TRBJ2-3	CASRELGTDTQYF	TGTGCCAGCCGGGAGTTGGGCACAGATACGCAGTATTTT
16	.	TRBD1	TRBV7-9	TRBJ1-5	CASSMGQGLGNQPQHF	TGTGCCAGCAGCATGGGACAGGGTTTGGGCAATCAGCCCCAGCATTTT
16	.	.	TRBV5-6	TRBJ2-1	CASTIMGLLRFNEQFF	TGTGCCAGCACTATAATGGGACTCCTCCGGTTCAATGAGCAGTTCTTC
13	.	.	TRBV9	TRBJ2-1	CASSGQGINEQFF	TGTGCCAGCAGCGGGCAGGGAATAAATGAGCAGTTCTTC
14	.	.	TRBV9	TRBJ1-1	CASSSFGGVTEAFF	TGTGCCAGCAGCTCCTTCGGAGGAGTTACTGAAGCTTTCTTT
13	.	.	TRBV6-1	TRBJ1-4	CASSGGFNEKLFF	TGTGCCAGCAGTGGGGGGTTTAATGAAAAACTGTTTTTT
19	.	TRBD2	TRBV7-2	TRBJ2-2	CASSLLILAGAGNTGELFF	TGTGCCAGCAGCTTATTAATCCTAGCGGGAGCGGGGAACACCGGGGAGCTGTTTTTT
13	once	.	TRBV28	TRBJ1-2	CASSLAQGHGYTF	TGTGCCAGCAGTTTGGCCCAGGGTCATGGCTACACCTTC
12	.	.	TRBV27	TRBJ2-7	CASTDTEYEQYF	TGTGCCAGCACCGACACCGAATACGAGCAGTACTTC
20	.	TRBD1	TRBV28	TRBJ2-2	CASSSRHPTGGLADTGELFF	TGTGCCAGCAGTTCTCGTCATCCGACAGGGGGCCTCGCGGACACCGGGGAGCTGTTTTTT
15	once	.	TRBV4-1	TRBJ2-3	CASSQDSGFSDTQYF	TGCGCCAGCAGCCAAGATTCGGGTTTTTCAGATACGCAGTATTTT
14	.	.	TRBV9	TRBJ1-2	CASSVTRDNYGYTF	TGTGCCAGCAGCGTGACCAGGGACAACTATGGCTACACCTTC
14	.	TRBD1	TRBV4-3	TRBJ1-1	CASSQWTGFSEAFF	TGCGCCAGCAGCCAATGGACAGGGTTCAGTGAAGCTTTCTTT
12	.	.	TRBV7-9	TRBJ2-7	CASSLGDYEQYF	TGTGCCAGTTCTTTGGGGGATTACGAGCAGTACTTC
15	.	.	TRBV6-5	TRBJ2-1	CASSYSEGSDNEQFF	TGTGCCAGCAGTTACTCGGAGGGTTCGGACAATGAGCAGTTCTTC
16	.	.	TRBV6-6	TRBJ2-5	CASSYSIRDGQETQYF	TGTGCCAGCAGTTACTCCATCCGGGACGGCCAAGAGACCCAGTACTTC
14	.	TRBD2	TRBV5-1	TRBJ2-2	CASSWGTTTGELFF	TGCGCCAGCAGCTGGGGGACTACAACCGGGGAGCTGTTTTTT
15	.	.	TRBV9	TRBJ1-2	CASSVWDGPNYGYTF	TGTGCCAGCAGCGTTTGGGACGGACCTAACTATGGCTACACCTTC
18	.	TRBD2	TRBV6-4	TRBJ2-1	CASSDSGLAGVSYNEQFF	TGTGCCAGCAGTGACTCTGGGCTAGCGGGGGTATCCTACAATGAGCAGTTCTTC
13	.	.	TRBV28	TRBJ1-1	CASSLLFSTEAFF	TGTGCCAGCAGTTTATTGTTTAGTACTGAAGCTTTCTTT
14	.	.	TRBV10-1	TRBJ1-1	CASSESRTGLEAFF	TGCGCCAGCAGTGAGTCTCGAACAGGCCTTGAAGCTTTCTTT